This T cell receptor (beta chain) was recovered during a study of early T cells in non-severe SARS-CoV-2 infection. Trimming took off 3 bases at V and 7 bases at J, with 10 bases between the two ends. CDR1 DFQATT and CDR2 SNEGSKA come from the germline V gene (reference sequence). The CDR3 runs to 12 residues. TCRdb re-called the 5' RACE reads with MiXCR, one entry per CDR3 protein. This table has roughly 72,000 distinct CDR3 sequences, more than 10% appearing once. The specimen sequenced was whole blood. This chain joins TRBV20-1 and TRBJ2-1; D gene ambiguous. The origin of this receptor is an adult who was a healthcare worker with PCR-confirmed SARS-CoV-2 infection or an uninfected control (not recorded which). CDR3 DNA sequence: TGCAGTGCTAGGAACAAGTGGAATGAGCAGTTCTTC. This gives the protein CSARNKWNEQFF.